This T cell receptor beta chain derives from a study of T cells after yellow fever vaccination. Study at large: Preparing low-cell-number fractions relied on SMART-Seq v4 Ultra Low Input. Study observations and caveats: Any FACS-sorted repertoire could hold abundant clonotypes that contaminate it from the bulk population. The booster saw the reappearance of most primary-vaccination clones (96% CD4, 70% to 90% CD8). Some clonotypes, a small share, were shared between CD4 and CD8 compartments.

MiXCR, applied by TCRdb to the 5' RACE reads, yields one record per CDR3 protein. The profile covers under 250,000 distinct CDR3 sequences, with 6.9% appearing a single time and around 0.9% taken by the ten largest. On this clonotype: The antigen remains unidentified.

Germline CDR1 reads SGHTA; CDR2 reads FQGNSA. The V segment lost 5 bases and the J segment 5 bases; nucleotides outside the gene matches: 8. The CDR3 sequence is 15 residues long. The receptor comes from a man aged 30-40 years who received the YFV17D yellow fever vaccine. Sequencing used CD4+ T cells sorted from PBMCs, obtained 15 days after the yellow fever booster vaccination. The chain carries TRBV7-2 and TRBJ1-1; 10 bases match TRBD1. CDR3 residues: CASSQPDRGRTEAFF. CDR3 in DNA: TGTGCCAGCAGCCAACCCGACAGGGGGCGGACTGAAGCTTTCTTT.